A single sample is the source of the 22 T cell receptor beta chains below, sequenced in a study of regulatory T cells in long-lasting Graves disease. Time point reported: newly diagnosed GD, antithyroid drugs for less than 3 months. With RNA extracted from PBMCs as input, the TCR library was made. Assembly of TCR beta libraries relied on iRepertoire HTBI primers together with Arm-PCR of CDR3 regions. TCRdb reprocessed the multiplex PCR reads via MiXCR and lists one record per CDR3 protein. There are a few hundred thousand distinct CDR3 sequences in the sample; 12% to 15% occur only once, and about a sixth lies in the top ten. A further study also used this sample, focusing on T cells in Graves' hyperthyroidism and ophthalmopathy.

The starting material was peripheral blood mononuclear cells (PBMCs), obtained at new diagnosis, from a patient treated with antithyroid drugs. The receptors here all came from a woman aged 50 to 60 with Graves disease.

This clonotype was recorded many times. The rearrangement uses TRBV27 and TRBJ2-1; the match to TRBD2 covers 12 bases. Germline CDR1 is MNHEY and CDR2 is SMNVEV (reference sequence). The CDR3 length is 16 residues. The junction had 7 bases not matched to a gene; V was cut back by 0 bases and J by 10 bases. In DNA form, the CDR3 reads TGTGCCAGCAGTTTATCCTCTAGCGGGAGGGCCGGCGAGCAGTTCTTC. As protein: CASSLSSSGRAGEQFF.

There are many counts of this clonotype. The genes are TRBV7-9 and TRBJ2-3, with 7 bases matching TRBD2. V lost 3 bases to trimming and J lost 3 bases; unmatched junction nucleotides: 9. The germline V gene has CDR1 SEHNR and CDR2 FQNEAQ (reference sequence). The CDR3 has 16 amino acids. CDR3 DNA: TGTGCCAGCAGCTTCCACAGCGGGGTTGTTACAGATACGCAGTATTTT. It is translated as CASSFHSGVVTDTQYF.

J is TRBJ1-4 and V is TRBV5-1, with 8 bases lining up with TRBD1. V was pared by 3 bases and J by 3 bases, with 4 bases of the junction left unmatched. This CDR3 is built from 15 residues. CDR1 SGHRS and CDR2 YFSETQ come from the germline V gene. The DNA of the CDR3 is TGCGCCAGCAGCTACCAGGGGGCAGCTAATGAAAAACTGTTTTTT. Its protein product is CASSYQGAANEKLFF.

This clonotype was found many times. The CDR3: CAISPVRPSSEQFF. For the CDR3, the DNA is TGTGCCATCTCACCGGTTCGGCCCTCCAGTGAGCAGTTCTTC. The V and J genes are TRBV10-3 and TRBJ2-1, with no clear D. This CDR3 spans 14 amino acids. V lost 8 bases to trimming and J lost 9 bases, with 20 bases between them. CDR1 is ENHRY, CDR2 SYGVKD, per germline.

This clonotype was found a few times. The genes are TRBV30 and TRBJ2-2; 7 bases match TRBD2. Per germline, CDR1 GTSNPN and CDR2 SVGIG (reference sequence). This CDR3 contains 17 residues. With 0 bases clipped from V and 3 bases from J, the junction kept 10 bases outside the gene matches. CDR3 DNA: TGTGCCTGGAGTGTACTTAGGGCGGGAGTGTACACCGGGGAGCTGTTTTTT. Its translation is CAWSVLRAGVYTGELFF.

The V gene is TRBV30, the J gene TRBJ1-4; no definite D call. The germline V gene encodes CDR1 GTSNPN and CDR2 SVGIG (reference sequence). Trimming left V 2 bases short and J 14 bases short, with 12 bases between. The CDR3 runs to 11 residues. The CDR3: CAWSIDRILFF. CDR3 DNA sequence: TGTGCCTGGAGTATTGATAGGATCCTGTTTTTT.

The sample holds a few counts of this clonotype. The rearrangement links TRBV19 to TRBJ1-5; 7 bases agree with TRBD1. The J segment lost 3 bases and the V segment lost 3 bases, leaving 11 bases of the junction unmatched. Looked up from germline, CDR1 is LNHDA and CDR2 is SQIVND (reference sequence). The CDR3 loop spans 17 amino acids. The CDR3 DNA sequence: TGTGCCAGTAGTATGGGTAGGGGGCGGATCTACAATCAGCCCCAGCATTTT. Translation: CASSMGRGRIYNQPQHF.

This clonotype was observed at least ten times. The chain uses TRBV7-6 and TRBJ2-5; 8 bases fit TRBD2. From germline, CDR1 is SGHVS and CDR2 FNYEAQ. J gave up 3 bases and V 5 bases, and 8 bases lay outside the gene matches. This CDR3 spans 15 amino acids. The CDR3 bases are TGTGCCAGCAGCCGAATCCTGCGGGAGGAAGAGACCCAGTACTTC. Protein product: CASSRILREEETQYF. Full variable domain (outside the CDR3, taken from reference TRBV7-6 and TRBJ2-5): GAGVSQSPRYKVTKRGQDVALRCDPISGHVSLYWYRQALGQGPEFLTYFNYEAQQDKSGLPNDRFSAERPEGSISTLTIQRTEQRDSAMYRCASSRILREEETQYFGPGTRLLVL.

This clonotype was recorded many times. The chain joins TRBV20-1 to TRBJ2-7, with a possible D match to TRBD2 (6 bases). Trimming cost V 6 bases and J 5 bases, with 23 bases left between them. This CDR3 is built from 15 residues. Germline values: CDR1 DFQATT, CDR2 SNEGSKA (reference sequence). The CDR3 region is CSAHPRAGFVDEQYF. The DNA for the CDR3 is TGCAGTGCCCACCCCCGAGCGGGCTTCGTAGACGAGCAGTACTTC.

The rearrangement joins TRBV5-1 to TRBJ2-7; 8 bases match TRBD2. This CDR3 contains 16 residues. Trimming cost V 0 bases and J 1 base; bases outside gene matches: 6. CDR1 and CDR2 (germline): SGHRS, YFSETQ. Written as DNA, the CDR3 is TGCGCCAGCAGCTTGGAACCGGGACTAGTTTCCTACGAGCAGTACTTC. This encodes CASSLEPGLVSYEQYF.

This clonotype has only a few counts. A junction end diverges from the germline sequence, so it may reflect a read error. In nucleotides, the CDR3 is TGCAGTGCTAGTAAGCGGCAATTGGAGAACACTAAAGCTTTCTTT. It encodes CSASKRQLENTKAFF. The chain recombines TRBV20-1 with TRBJ1-1, with D unclear. This CDR3 region has 15 residues. The germline V gene encodes CDR1 DFQATT and CDR2 SNEGSKA (reference sequence).

This clonotype was counted at least ten times. The J gene is TRBJ2-3, the V gene TRBV11-2, with 8 bases matching TRBD2. Germline V gene data show CDR1 as SGHAT and CDR2 as FQNNGV. V was clipped by 0 bases and J by 3 bases; unmatched bases: 17. This CDR3 has 20 amino acids. CDR3 residues: CASSLDVGGGGSGTTDTQYF. The CDR3 nucleotides are TGTGCCAGCAGCTTAGACGTTGGTGGGGGGGGTAGCGGGACAACAGATACGCAGTATTTT.

This clonotype has just a few counts. This rearrangement joins TRBV29-1 to TRBJ2-7; perhaps TRBD2 as D (7 bases). With 1 base removed from V and 2 bases from J, the gap between germline ends came to 18 bases. Germline CDR1 is SQVTM and CDR2 is ANQGSEA. CDR3 length: 16 amino acids. The CDR3 here is CSVEGWGGAGTYEQYF. The CDR3 DNA sequence: TGCAGCGTTGAAGGTTGGGGGGGGGCAGGGACCTACGAGCAGTACTTC.

This clonotype has only a few counts. A much larger clone differs by one base, so this may be a read error. Without the conserved terminal phenylalanine or tryptophan, this CDR3 likely stems from a read error. This rearrangement joins TRBV5-1 to TRBJ2-7; 11 bases line up with TRBD2. The germline gives CDR1 SGHRS, CDR2 YFSETQ. The junction had 6 bases not matched to a gene; V was cut back by 4 bases and J by 0 bases. CDR3 length: 16 amino acids. CDR3 loop: CASSRGLAGPSYEQYL. In DNA, the CDR3 is TGCGCCAGCAGCAGAGGACTAGCGGGCCCCTCCTACGAGCAGTACCTC.

On this clonotype itself: Mismatch with germline at one junction end may stem from a read error. The chain employs TRBV4-1 and TRBJ2-1; D is ambiguous. This CDR3 has 14 amino acids. CDR1 and CDR2 (germline): MGHRA, YSYEKL. The CDR3 coding sequence is TGTGCCAGCAGCCAAGATGGCACTATCGGTGAGCAGTTCTTC. Residues: CASSQDGTIGEQFF.

In this sample, this clonotype turned up many times. The chain couples TRBV10-3 to TRBJ2-5; 10 bases map to TRBD2. The V and J ends lost 7 bases and 2 bases, in that order; junction bases with no gene match: 10. In germline, CDR1 is ENHRY, CDR2 SYGVKD. The CDR3 contains 16 residues. In nucleotides, the CDR3 is TGTGCCATCAACGGGGCGGCTAGCGGGGGACAAGAGACCCAGTACTTC. Translated, it gives CAINGAASGGQETQYF.

This clonotype was found many times. The rearrangement joins TRBV28 to TRBJ1-6; D unresolved. The CDR3 is 15 amino acids. Germline V gene lookup returns CDR1 MDHEN and CDR2 SYDVKM. Trimming pared 0 bases from V and 7 bases from J, leaving 10 bases between. This chain's CDR3 is CASSLWGIINSPLHF. CDR3 coding DNA: TGTGCCAGCAGTTTATGGGGGATTATCAATTCACCCCTCCACTTT.

This clonotype was seen at least ten times. This sequence joins TRBV28 and TRBJ2-7; 10 bases map to TRBD2. CDR3 length: 18 amino acids. Losses at the gene ends were 5 bases for V and 1 base for J; bases not matched to a gene: 14. Germline V CDR1 and CDR2: MDHEN, SYDVKM. CDR3 region: CASSSFGLAGEGSYEQYF. The CDR3 coding sequence is TGTGCCAGCAGTAGCTTTGGTCTAGCGGGAGAAGGATCCTACGAGCAGTACTTC.

CDR3 sequence reads: CASSLVQGAVGELFF. The CDR3 DNA is TGTGCCAGCAGCTTGGTACAGGGGGCCGTCGGGGAGCTGTTTTTT. This chain links TRBV5-4 with TRBJ2-2; TRBD1 matches at 9 bases. The CDR3 covers 15 residues. After removal of 0 bases from V and 7 bases from J, the junction contained 4 bases not matched to a gene. Germline V gene sequence: CDR1 SGHNT, CDR2 YYREEE (reference sequence).

V is TRBV19 and J is TRBJ2-1; D uncertain. CDR1 LNHDA and CDR2 SQIVND come from the germline V gene (reference sequence). The CDR3 runs to 13 residues. V lost 1 base and J 4 bases, leaving 5 bases between the germline ends. CDR3 sequence reads: CASSIGRYNEQFF. CDR3 bases: TGTGCCAGTAGTATAGGACGTTACAATGAGCAGTTCTTC.

Details on this clonotype: The junction and the germline gene differ at one end; a read error may be behind it. The chain employs TRBV5-1 and TRBJ2-2, with 8 bases aligning to TRBD2. Looked up from germline, CDR1 is SGHRS and CDR2 is YFSETQ. The CDR3 is 16 residues long. CDR3 in amino acids: CAGSLRTSGITGELFF. The CDR3 nucleotides are TGCGCCGGCAGCTTAAGAACTAGCGGCATCACCGGGGAGCTGTTTTTT.

This clonotype was found a few times. This rearrangement joins TRBV6-1 to TRBJ2-1, with 7 positions matching TRBD1. The V gene's germline CDR1 is MNHNS and CDR2 SASEGT. V trimming: 6 bases; J trimming: 6 bases; junction bases outside the gene matches: 5. This CDR3 comprises 13 residues. The CDR3 bases are TGTGCCAGCAGACCGGGACAGAGCAATGAGCAGTTCTTC. Residues: CASRPGQSNEQFF.